The T cell receptor (beta chain) under discussion was sequenced for a study of OX40 agonist ivuxolimab in advanced cancers. Study-wide findings and caveats: Part of the nonresponder group also had normalized T-cell clonal expansion that was low.

With respect to this clone: Antigen specificity is unknown.

Libraries were prepared by immunoSEQ multiplex PCR; TCRdb keeps only in-frame clonotypes and omits some of them. The sample shows some 110,000 clones, just over 90% of them seen only once. V shed 5 bases and J 10 bases; nucleotides not matched to a gene: 9. Germline lookup yields CDR1 LNHDA and CDR2 SQIVND (reference sequence). The CDR3 sequence is 15 residues long. The material sequenced was CD4+ or CD8+ T cells sorted from blood, taken in a trial of the OX40 agonist ivuxolimab. The chain uses TRBV19 and TRBJ2-1; 12 bases are shared with TRBD2. This TCR came from an adult with an advanced solid tumor such as melanoma, head and neck, liver or kidney cancer. DNA of the CDR3: TGTGCCAGTAGTCCTCTAGCGGGAGGGTCATTGGAGCAGTTCTTC. This encodes CASSPLAGGSLEQFF.